These 10 T cell receptor beta chains were all obtained from the same sample, sequenced in a study of T cell repertoires in cytomegalovirus infection. One entry per CDR3 protein, called by TCRdb with MiXCR from the reads. The sample lists hundreds of thousands of distinct CDR3 sequences; roughly 24% were seen once. The sequencing input was CD8+ T cells from PBMCs. The receptors shown here come from a human donor in good health (CMV status not recorded). Some clones in this sample may be carry-over from other donors' samples.

J is TRBJ2-5 and V is TRBV2, with 13 bases matching TRBD2. V trimming: 4 bases; J trimming: 5 bases; junction bases outside the gene matches: 7. CDR1 and CDR2 from the germline V gene are SNHLY and FYNNEI. The CDR3 covers 16 residues. CDR3 bases: TGTGCCAGCAGTGTCGGACTAGCGGGGGCCCGGGAGACCCAGTACTTC. This translates into CASSVGLAGARETQYF.

J is TRBJ2-7 and V is TRBV6-6; D not certain. The ends were cut back, 0 bases at V and 5 bases at J, with 29 bases in the middle. CDR1 MNHNY and CDR2 SVGAGI come from the germline V gene (reference sequence). The CDR3 has 20 residues. The CDR3, as DNA: TGTGCCAGCAGTTACTCCTCTCATCCCACCGGGCCCCCACCGGCCAACGAGCAGTACTTC. Its protein is CASSYSSHPTGPPPANEQYF.

In this sample, this clonotype turned up many times. This chain connects TRBV7-2 to TRBJ2-7; D is ambiguous. This CDR3 spans 13 amino acids. The V and J ends lost 5 bases and 0 bases respectively, with 8 bases between them. Germline CDR1 SGHTA, CDR2 FQGNSA. The CDR3 DNA sequence: TGTGCCAGCAGCCCCGGAGACTCCTACGAGCAGTACGTC. Translating it yields CASSPGDSYEQYV.

The chain combines TRBV15 with TRBJ2-1; no clear D. Germline loops: CDR1 LNHNV, CDR2 YYDKDF (reference sequence). V was pared by 0 bases and J by 6 bases, with 9 bases between. This CDR3 contains 14 residues. The CDR3 spells CATSRDFSSNEQFF. CDR3 in DNA: TGTGCCACCAGCAGAGATTTCAGTTCCAATGAGCAGTTCTTC.

V is TRBV6-1 and J is TRBJ2-3, with D perhaps matching TRBD1 or TRBD2 (5 bases each). This CDR3 contains 15 residues. V was cut by 6 bases and J by 0 bases, with 13 bases left in between. Germline CDR1 reads MNHNS; CDR2 reads SASEGT. The CDR3 region has the DNA TGTGCCAGCAGCCTGGGACCCCCGAGCACAGATACGCAGTATTTT. The encoded protein is CASSLGPPSTDTQYF.

The chain recombines TRBV2 with TRBJ2-1, with 7 bases lining up with TRBD1. The CDR3 totals 14 residues. Germline V lookup: CDR1 SNHLY, CDR2 FYNNEI. With 8 bases clipped from V and 8 bases from J, the junction kept 12 bases outside the gene matches. The DNA of the CDR3 is TGTGCCAGCTCCGAGGGGGCAGGGGTTGATGAGCAGTTCTTC. Protein: CASSEGAGVDEQFF.

This clonotype was found a few times. J is TRBJ2-7 and V is TRBV14; maybe TRBD1 (6 bases). Between the trimmed V and J ends, which lost 3 bases and 4 bases, there was a span of 7 bases. In germline, CDR1 is SGHDN, CDR2 FVKESK. CDR3 length: 12 amino acids. Written as DNA, the CDR3 is TGTGCCAGCAGCCAGACAGGTTACGAGCAGTACTTC. Protein product: CASSQTGYEQYF.

The rearrangement links TRBV7-9 to TRBJ2-7; D is possibly TRBD1 (6 bases). V gave up 3 bases and J gave up 5 bases, with 11 bases separating them. The CDR3 runs 13 residues. Germline lookup yields CDR1 SEHNR and CDR2 FQNEAQ (reference sequence). The CDR3 DNA sequence: TGTGCCAGCAGCTTGGGGACAATGAACGAGCAGTACTTC. Translating it yields CASSLGTMNEQYF.

This clonotype has a handful of counts. This rearrangement joins TRBV6-2 or TRBV6-3 to TRBJ2-2; a weak D match, TRBD2 (6 bases). V lost 3 bases to trimming and J lost 4 bases, with 9 bases between them. Germline V CDR1 and CDR2: MNHEY, SVGEGT. This CDR3 contains 14 residues. As DNA, the CDR3 is TGTGCCAGCAGTTATACTAGCCTCACCGGGGAGCTGTTTTTT. As protein: CASSYTSLTGELFF.

Ten or more counts support this clonotype. V and J are TRBV6-2 or TRBV6-3 and TRBJ2-2; D gene uncertain. In germline, CDR1 is MNHEY, CDR2 SVGEGT. V was cut by 6 bases and J by 3 bases, with 8 bases left in between. This CDR3 region has 13 residues. The CDR3 coding sequence is TGTGCCAGCAGCTACGTGGACACCGGGGAGCTGTTTTTT. This sequence encodes CASSYVDTGELFF.